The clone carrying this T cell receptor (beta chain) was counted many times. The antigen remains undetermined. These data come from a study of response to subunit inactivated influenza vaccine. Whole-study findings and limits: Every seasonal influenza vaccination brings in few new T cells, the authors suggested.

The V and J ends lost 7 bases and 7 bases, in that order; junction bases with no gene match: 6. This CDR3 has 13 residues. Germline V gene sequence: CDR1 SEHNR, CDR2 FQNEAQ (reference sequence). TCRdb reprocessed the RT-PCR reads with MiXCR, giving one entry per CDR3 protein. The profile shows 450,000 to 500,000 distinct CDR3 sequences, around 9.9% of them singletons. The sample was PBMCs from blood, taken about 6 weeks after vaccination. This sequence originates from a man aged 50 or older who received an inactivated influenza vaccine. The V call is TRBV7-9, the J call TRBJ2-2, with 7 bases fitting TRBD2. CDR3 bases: TGTGCCAGCATCGGACTAGATGTCGGGGAGCTGTTTTTT. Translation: CASIGLDVGELFF.